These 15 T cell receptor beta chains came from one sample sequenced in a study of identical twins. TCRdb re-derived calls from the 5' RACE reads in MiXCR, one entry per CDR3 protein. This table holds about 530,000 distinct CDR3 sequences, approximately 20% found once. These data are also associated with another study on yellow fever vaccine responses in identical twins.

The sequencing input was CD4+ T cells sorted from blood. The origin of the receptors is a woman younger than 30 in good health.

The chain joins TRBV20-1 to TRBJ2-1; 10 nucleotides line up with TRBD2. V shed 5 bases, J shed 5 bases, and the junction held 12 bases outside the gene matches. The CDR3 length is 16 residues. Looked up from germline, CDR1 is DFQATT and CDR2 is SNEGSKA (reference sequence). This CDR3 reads CSAEGVVLAGNNEQFF. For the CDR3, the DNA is TGCAGTGCTGAGGGTGTTGTACTAGCGGGGAACAATGAGCAGTTCTTC.

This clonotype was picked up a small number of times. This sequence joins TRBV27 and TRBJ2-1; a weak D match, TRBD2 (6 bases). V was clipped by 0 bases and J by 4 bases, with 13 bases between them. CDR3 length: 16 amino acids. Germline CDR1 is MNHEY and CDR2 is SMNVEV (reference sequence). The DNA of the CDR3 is TGTGCCAGCAGTTTATCGTCAGGGAGGTTGTACAATGAGCAGTTCTTC. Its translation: CASSLSSGRLYNEQFF.

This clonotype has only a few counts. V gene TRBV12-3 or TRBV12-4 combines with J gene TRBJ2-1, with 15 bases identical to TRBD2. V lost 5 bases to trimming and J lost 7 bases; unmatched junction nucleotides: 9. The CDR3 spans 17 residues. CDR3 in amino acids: CASSPIGGLAGGNEQFF. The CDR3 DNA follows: TGTGCCAGCAGTCCCATAGGGGGACTAGCGGGGGGAAATGAGCAGTTCTTC.

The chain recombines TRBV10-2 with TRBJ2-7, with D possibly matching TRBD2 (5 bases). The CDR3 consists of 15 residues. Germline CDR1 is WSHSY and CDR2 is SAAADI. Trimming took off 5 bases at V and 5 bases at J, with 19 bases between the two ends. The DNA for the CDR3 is TGCGCCAGCAGTACCGGACTCGCGGGCCCGCACGAGCAGTACGTC. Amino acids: CASSTGLAGPHEQYV.

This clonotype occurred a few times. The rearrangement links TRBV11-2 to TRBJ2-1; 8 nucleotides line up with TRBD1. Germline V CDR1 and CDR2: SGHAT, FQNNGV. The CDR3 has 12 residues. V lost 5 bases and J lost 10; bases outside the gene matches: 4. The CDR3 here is CASSHGQGEQFF. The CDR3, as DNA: TGTGCCAGCAGCCACGGACAGGGCGAGCAGTTCTTC.

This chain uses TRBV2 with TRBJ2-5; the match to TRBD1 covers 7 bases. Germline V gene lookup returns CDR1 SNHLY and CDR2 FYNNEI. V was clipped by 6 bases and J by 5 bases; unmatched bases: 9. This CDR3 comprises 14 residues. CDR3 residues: CASRQTGSEETQYF. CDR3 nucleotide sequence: TGTGCCAGCAGGCAGACAGGGTCGGAGGAGACCCAGTACTTC.

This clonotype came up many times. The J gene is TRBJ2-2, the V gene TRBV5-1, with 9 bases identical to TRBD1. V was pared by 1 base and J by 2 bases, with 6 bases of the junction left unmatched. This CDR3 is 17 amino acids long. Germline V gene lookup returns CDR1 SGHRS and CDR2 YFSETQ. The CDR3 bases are TGCGCCAGCAGCTTGAGTGTGGGACAGGGCAACACCGGGGAGCTGTTTTTT. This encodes CASSLSVGQGNTGELFF.

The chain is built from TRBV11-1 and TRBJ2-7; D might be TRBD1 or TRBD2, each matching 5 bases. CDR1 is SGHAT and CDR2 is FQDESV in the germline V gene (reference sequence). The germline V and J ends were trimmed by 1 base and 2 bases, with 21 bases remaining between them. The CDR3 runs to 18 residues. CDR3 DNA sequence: TGTGCCAGCAGCTTAGGGCCCCCTGGGACCACGCGAACCTACGAGCAGTACTTC. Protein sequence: CASSLGPPGTTRTYEQYF.

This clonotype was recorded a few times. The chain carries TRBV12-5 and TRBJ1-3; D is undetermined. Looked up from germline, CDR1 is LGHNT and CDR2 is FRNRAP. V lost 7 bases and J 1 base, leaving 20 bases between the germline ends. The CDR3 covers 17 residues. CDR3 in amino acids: CASAMTYGSQSGNTIYF. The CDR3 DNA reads TGTGCTAGTGCCATGACGTATGGCAGCCAATCTGGAAACACCATATATTTT.

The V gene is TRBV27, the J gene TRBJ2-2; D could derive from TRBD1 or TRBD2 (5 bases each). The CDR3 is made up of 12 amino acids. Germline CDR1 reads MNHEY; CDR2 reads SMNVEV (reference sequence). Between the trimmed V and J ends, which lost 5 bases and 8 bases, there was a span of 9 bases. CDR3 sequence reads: CASSGTVGELFF. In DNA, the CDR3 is TGTGCCAGCAGTGGGACCGTGGGGGAGCTGTTTTTT.

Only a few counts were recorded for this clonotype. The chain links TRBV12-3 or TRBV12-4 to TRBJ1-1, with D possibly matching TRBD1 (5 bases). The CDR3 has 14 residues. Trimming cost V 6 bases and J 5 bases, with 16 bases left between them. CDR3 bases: TGTGCCAGCAGACCCGGGGCTAGGGTTACTGAAGCTTTCTTT. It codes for CASRPGARVTEAFF.

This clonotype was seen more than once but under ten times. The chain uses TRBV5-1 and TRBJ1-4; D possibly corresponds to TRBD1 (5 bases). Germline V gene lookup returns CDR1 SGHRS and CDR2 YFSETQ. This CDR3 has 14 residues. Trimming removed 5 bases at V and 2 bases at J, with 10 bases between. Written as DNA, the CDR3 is TGCGCCAGCAGGCAGGGTTGGACTAATGAAAAACTGTTTTTT. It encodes CASRQGWTNEKLFF.

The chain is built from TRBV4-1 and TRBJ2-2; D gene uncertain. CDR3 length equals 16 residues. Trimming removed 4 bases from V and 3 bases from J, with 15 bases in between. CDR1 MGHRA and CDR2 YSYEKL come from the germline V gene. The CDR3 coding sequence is TGCGCCAGCAGCCCCACCCACGGGTTGGACACCGGGGAGCTGTTTTTT. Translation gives CASSPTHGLDTGELFF.

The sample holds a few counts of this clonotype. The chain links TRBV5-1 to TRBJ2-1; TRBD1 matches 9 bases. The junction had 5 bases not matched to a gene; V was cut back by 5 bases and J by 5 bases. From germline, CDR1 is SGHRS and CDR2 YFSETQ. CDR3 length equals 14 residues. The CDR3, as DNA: TGCGCCAGCAGACAGGGGGCCCTAGACAATGAGCAGTTCTTC. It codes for CASRQGALDNEQFF.

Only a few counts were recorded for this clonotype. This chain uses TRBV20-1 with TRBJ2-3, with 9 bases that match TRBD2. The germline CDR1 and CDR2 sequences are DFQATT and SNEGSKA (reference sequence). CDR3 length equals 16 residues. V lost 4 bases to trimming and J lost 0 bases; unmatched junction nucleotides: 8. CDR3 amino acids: CSANSGSLVSTDTQYF. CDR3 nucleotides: TGCAGTGCTAATAGCGGGAGTTTGGTCAGCACAGATACGCAGTATTTT.